These T cell receptor beta chains were read from a single sample in a study of cytomegalovirus exposure and HLA in healthy donors. Some clones are missing from TCRdb's copy, which holds only in-frame ones; the method was immunoSEQ multiplex PCR. The sample gives some 95,000 clones, 65% to 80% of which show up once; around 15% is in the top ten. The sample consisted of PBMCs. These receptors originate from a woman in her late teens or twenties in good health and CMV-seropositive. Each CDR3 is given with its conserved first and last residue. Fields, in order: D gene, J gene, V gene, clone size, CDR3 length, CDR3 DNA, CDR3 protein. A D gene is named only where the DNA matches it firmly. The listing skips clone size in some rows; elsewhere it reads once, few, many or a size class.

d_gene: .
j_gene: TRBJ1-1
v_gene: TRBV6-1
abundance: .
len: 15
CDR3nt: TGTGCCAGCACCCAAATCGGGGGGGGAGGAACTGAAGCTTTCTTT
CDR3aa: CASTQIGGGGTEAFF

d_gene: TRBD1
j_gene: TRBJ2-7
v_gene: TRBV19
abundance: .
len: 15
CDR3nt: TGTGCCAGTAGAACCCGGGGACAGGGGCTAGCCGAGCAGTACTTC
CDR3aa: CASRTRGQGLAEQYF

d_gene: .
j_gene: TRBJ1-4
v_gene: TRBV4-2
abundance: .
len: 17
CDR3nt: TGTGCCAGCAGCCAGGGGGCCCTGGGGGGGCGGGCTGAAAAACTGTTTTTT
CDR3aa: CASSQGALGGRAEKLFF

d_gene: TRBD2
j_gene: TRBJ2-1
v_gene: TRBV4-3
abundance: once
len: 14
CDR3nt: TGCGCCAGCAGCCGGAACGGGGGGGCACCTGAGCAGTTCTTC
CDR3aa: CASSRNGGAPEQFF

d_gene: .
j_gene: TRBJ1-5
v_gene: TRBV7-6
abundance: .
len: 15
CDR3nt: TGTGCCAGCAGCCCGAGTCCACGGGGTTATCAGCCCCAGCATTTT
CDR3aa: CASSPSPRGYQPQHF

d_gene: .
j_gene: TRBJ2-7
v_gene: TRBV5-1
abundance: .
len: 15
CDR3nt: TGCGCCAGCAGCTTGGTTGGCTGGAGCTCCTACGAGCAGTACTTC
CDR3aa: CASSLVGWSSYEQYF

d_gene: TRBD2
j_gene: TRBJ2-3
v_gene: TRBV13
abundance: .
len: 17
CDR3nt: TGTGCCAGCAGCCTTTCCCGGACTAGCGGGGGTGCAGATACGCAGTATTTT
CDR3aa: CASSLSRTSGGADTQYF

d_gene: TRBD2
j_gene: TRBJ2-7
v_gene: TRBV30
abundance: .
len: 14
CDR3nt: TGTGCCTGGAGTATGACTAGCGGGAGCTACGAGCAGTACTTC
CDR3aa: CAWSMTSGSYEQYF

d_gene: .
j_gene: TRBJ1-6
v_gene: TRBV5-4
abundance: .
len: 17
CDR3nt: TGTGCCACCTCCCTCCCGGGTTCTAGCTCCTATAATTCACCCCTCCACTTT
CDR3aa: CATSLPGSSSYNSPLHF

d_gene: .
j_gene: TRBJ2-2
v_gene: TRBV11-3
abundance: few
len: 17
CDR3nt: TGTGCCAGCAGCCGCCCGGATGACACAGGAATGGGGGGGGAGCTGTTTTTT
CDR3aa: CASSRPDDTGMGGELFF

d_gene: .
j_gene: TRBJ1-1
v_gene: TRBV6-1
abundance: .
len: 13
CDR3nt: TGTGCCAGCAGACGGGGTGTGAACACTGAAGCTTTCTTT
CDR3aa: CASRRGVNTEAFF

d_gene: TRBD1
j_gene: TRBJ2-7
v_gene: TRBV28
abundance: few
len: 14
CDR3nt: TGTGCCAGCACTACCGGGACAGGACTCTACGAGCAGTACTTC
CDR3aa: CASTTGTGLYEQYF

d_gene: .
j_gene: TRBJ1-2
v_gene: TRBV29-1
abundance: few
len: 10
CDR3nt: TGCAGCGTTAAGGGGGAAGGCTACACCTTC
CDR3aa: CSVKGEGYTF

d_gene: TRBD2
j_gene: TRBJ2-7
v_gene: TRBV2
abundance: .
len: 13
CDR3nt: TGTGCCAGCAGTGACCGGGGGGTTCTCGAGCAGTACTTC
CDR3aa: CASSDRGVLEQYF

d_gene: TRBD2
j_gene: TRBJ2-7
v_gene: TRBV11-3
abundance: .
len: 16
CDR3nt: TGTGCCAGCAGCTTAGGTGCCGGGACTAGCAGCGGCGAGCAGTACTTC
CDR3aa: CASSLGAGTSSGEQYF

d_gene: .
j_gene: TRBJ2-7
v_gene: TRBV2
abundance: .
len: 12
CDR3nt: TGTGCCAGCAGTGAACAAGTCTACGAGCAGTACTTC
CDR3aa: CASSEQVYEQYF

d_gene: .
j_gene: TRBJ2-5
v_gene: TRBV6-5
abundance: .
len: 15
CDR3nt: TGTGCCAGCAGTTCTATCAACCCGGGACAAGAGACCCAGTACTTC
CDR3aa: CASSSINPGQETQYF

d_gene: .
j_gene: TRBJ1-5
v_gene: TRBV19
abundance: .
len: 17
CDR3nt: TGTGCCAGTAGTATAGATGGTGGGCAGGGGCGTTCTCAGCCCCAGCATTTT
CDR3aa: CASSIDGGQGRSQPQHF

d_gene: .
j_gene: TRBJ2-5
v_gene: TRBV7-8
abundance: .
len: 16
CDR3nt: TGTGCCAGCAGCTTAGCATCAGGGACTGGTACGGAGACCCAGTACTTC
CDR3aa: CASSLASGTGTETQYF

d_gene: TRBD2
j_gene: TRBJ2-3
v_gene: TRBV13
abundance: few
len: 15
CDR3nt: TGTGCCAGCGCCCCAGGCGGGAGGCCCACAGATACGCAGTATTTT
CDR3aa: CASAPGGRPTDTQYF

d_gene: TRBD1
j_gene: TRBJ1-1
v_gene: TRBV30
abundance: .
len: 13
CDR3nt: TGTGCCTGGACTACAGGGGTTTACGCTGAAGCTTTCTTT
CDR3aa: CAWTTGVYAEAFF

d_gene: .
j_gene: TRBJ1-6
v_gene: TRBV23-1
abundance: .
len: 17
CDR3nt: TGCGCCAGCAGTCAATCAAGGGGTAAGGCTTCTGGGACACCCCTCCACTTT
CDR3aa: CASSQSRGKASGTPLHF

d_gene: .
j_gene: TRBJ2-3
v_gene: TRBV7-3
abundance: .
len: 14
CDR3nt: TGTGCCAGCAGCTTCAGGGGTAGCACAGATACGCAGTATTTT
CDR3aa: CASSFRGSTDTQYF

d_gene: TRBD2
j_gene: TRBJ2-3
v_gene: TRBV11-1
abundance: .
len: 19
CDR3nt: TGTGCCAGCAGCGAGTTCGTAGGGCTAGCGGGGGGGCTGACAGATACGCAGTATTTT
CDR3aa: CASSEFVGLAGGLTDTQYF

d_gene: .
j_gene: TRBJ2-1
v_gene: TRBV6-1
abundance: .
len: 15
CDR3nt: TGTGCCAGCAGTGAAGATAGCGGTTCCTACAATGAGCAGTTCTTC
CDR3aa: CASSEDSGSYNEQFF

d_gene: .
j_gene: TRBJ1-2
v_gene: TRBV14
abundance: .
len: 13
CDR3nt: TGTGCCAGCAGCCAAGATTTATACTATGGCTACACCTTC
CDR3aa: CASSQDLYYGYTF

d_gene: TRBD1
j_gene: TRBJ2-7
v_gene: TRBV18
abundance: once
len: 16
CDR3nt: TGTGCCAGCTCACCAATCAGGACAGGGGGTTCCTACGAGCAGTACTTC
CDR3aa: CASSPIRTGGSYEQYF

d_gene: .
j_gene: TRBJ1-6
v_gene: TRBV27
abundance: .
len: 17
CDR3nt: TGTGCCAGCAGTCTTTTCCCCCCGGGGAGTCGAAATTCACCCCTCCACTTT
CDR3aa: CASSLFPPGSRNSPLHF

d_gene: .
j_gene: TRBJ2-7
v_gene: TRBV27
abundance: .
len: 13
CDR3nt: TGTGCCAGCAGTGATGGAGGGGTGGACGAGCAGTACTTC
CDR3aa: CASSDGGVDEQYF

d_gene: TRBD1
j_gene: TRBJ1-1
v_gene: TRBV5-6
abundance: .
len: 17
CDR3nt: TGTGCCAGCAGCTTGAAGGACAGGGGGCAATTGAGTACTGAAGCTTTCTTT
CDR3aa: CASSLKDRGQLSTEAFF

d_gene: .
j_gene: TRBJ2-1
v_gene: TRBV15
abundance: .
len: 16
CDR3nt: TGTGCCGCACGGCCCTCCGGGGAGCGCTACTACAATGAGCAGTTCTTC
CDR3aa: CAARPSGERYYNEQFF

d_gene: .
j_gene: TRBJ1-5
v_gene: TRBV5-6
abundance: .
len: 12
CDR3nt: TGTGCCAGCAGCGTAAGCAATCAGCCCCAGCATTTT
CDR3aa: CASSVSNQPQHF

d_gene: TRBD2
j_gene: TRBJ2-3
v_gene: TRBV19
abundance: .
len: 14
CDR3nt: TGTGCCAGTAGTCCCGGGACTATCACAGATACGCAGTATTTT
CDR3aa: CASSPGTITDTQYF

d_gene: .
j_gene: TRBJ1-3
v_gene: TRBV19
abundance: once
len: 15
CDR3nt: TGTGCCAGTACCATCGGTGCAGGTATTGGAAACACCATATATTTT
CDR3aa: CASTIGAGIGNTIYF

d_gene: TRBD2
j_gene: TRBJ2-1
v_gene: TRBV9
abundance: few
len: 17
CDR3nt: TGTGCCAGCAGCGTGGGTCCGGGACTAGCGGGAGTAGATGAGCAGTTCTTC
CDR3aa: CASSVGPGLAGVDEQFF

d_gene: TRBD1
j_gene: TRBJ1-2
v_gene: TRBV28
abundance: few
len: 14
CDR3nt: TGTGCCAGCAACCGACAGGGTCGTAACTATGGCTACACCTTC
CDR3aa: CASNRQGRNYGYTF

d_gene: TRBD1
j_gene: TRBJ1-2
v_gene: TRBV19
abundance: few
len: 15
CDR3nt: TGTGCCAGTAGCCGACAGGGGGCGGGAGCGTTGGGCTACACCTTC
CDR3aa: CASSRQGAGALGYTF

d_gene: .
j_gene: TRBJ2-3
v_gene: TRBV28
abundance: .
len: 15
CDR3nt: TGTGCCAGCAGTTTCAGGACGGGGTACACAGATACGCAGTATTTT
CDR3aa: CASSFRTGYTDTQYF

d_gene: .
j_gene: TRBJ2-2
v_gene: TRBV27
abundance: few
len: 12
CDR3nt: TGTGCCAGCAGACTTTACACCGGGGAGCTGTTTTTT
CDR3aa: CASRLYTGELFF

d_gene: .
j_gene: TRBJ1-2
v_gene: TRBV19
abundance: .
len: 12
CDR3nt: TGTGCCAGTAGCAGGGTTAACTATGGCTACACCTTC
CDR3aa: CASSRVNYGYTF

d_gene: .
j_gene: TRBJ1-2
v_gene: TRBV20-1
abundance: .
len: 11
CDR3nt: TGCAGTGCCAGCGAGGGGGTCCACTACACCTTC
CDR3aa: CSASEGVHYTF

d_gene: TRBD1
j_gene: TRBJ2-3
v_gene: TRBV11-3
abundance: .
len: 14
CDR3nt: TGTGCCAGCAGCTTCGACAGGGGCGCAGATACGCAGTATTTT
CDR3aa: CASSFDRGADTQYF

d_gene: .
j_gene: TRBJ1-2
v_gene: TRBV28
abundance: .
len: 14
CDR3nt: TGTGCCAGCAGCCTGGGGCAGGGCAACTATGGCTACACCTTC
CDR3aa: CASSLGQGNYGYTF

d_gene: .
j_gene: TRBJ1-6
v_gene: TRBV5-1
abundance: .
len: 14
CDR3nt: TGCGCCAGCAGCTTGGGGGAGGGAGGGTCACCCCTCCACTTT
CDR3aa: CASSLGEGGSPLHF

d_gene: .
j_gene: TRBJ2-7
v_gene: TRBV11-2
abundance: .
len: 12
CDR3nt: TGTGCCAGCAGCTTAGGACTAGGCGAGCAGTACTTC
CDR3aa: CASSLGLGEQYF

d_gene: TRBD1
j_gene: TRBJ2-3
v_gene: TRBV5-6
abundance: .
len: 14
CDR3nt: TGTGCCAGCAGTTGGGACAGGGGCACAGATACGCAGTATTTT
CDR3aa: CASSWDRGTDTQYF

d_gene: .
j_gene: TRBJ2-1
v_gene: TRBV4-2
abundance: once
len: 15
CDR3nt: TGTGCCAGCAGCCAAGACCCAGGAACCTACAATGAGCAGTTCTTC
CDR3aa: CASSQDPGTYNEQFF

d_gene: .
j_gene: TRBJ2-1
v_gene: TRBV6-1
abundance: .
len: 13
CDR3nt: TGTGCCAGCAGTGAAGGGGGGCGTAGTGAGCAGTTCTTC
CDR3aa: CASSEGGRSEQFF

d_gene: .
j_gene: TRBJ2-2
v_gene: TRBV29-1
abundance: .
len: 13
CDR3nt: TGCAGCGTTGATGGGCATAACACCGGGGAGCTGTTTTTT
CDR3aa: CSVDGHNTGELFF

d_gene: .
j_gene: TRBJ2-5
v_gene: TRBV4-1
abundance: .
len: 15
CDR3nt: TGCGCCAGCAGCCCCTACCGCGCGGCACAAGAGACCCAGTACTTC
CDR3aa: CASSPYRAAQETQYF